These T cell receptor beta chains were read from a single sample in a study of cytomegalovirus exposure and HLA in healthy donors. The method was immunoSEQ multiplex PCR; TCRdb's version includes in-frame clones alone and lacks a portion of them. The table shows about 110,000 clones, with around 81% occurring only once. The sequenced sample consisted of PBMCs. Receptor source: a woman aged 25-40 years in good health and CMV-seronegative. Both conserved end residues are part of each CDR3. The order of the fields is clone size, D gene, CDR3 length, J gene, V gene, CDR3 protein, CDR3 DNA. D genes are given only for firm matches. The size entry is marked missing in some rows and otherwise reads once, few, many or a size class.

>-|-|12|TRBJ1-2|TRBV28
CASSLRGEGYTF
TGTGCCAGCAGTTTACGCGGGGAAGGCTACACCTTC
>-|TRBD2|15|TRBJ2-7|TRBV5-1
CASSVSGSSDYEQYF
TGCGCCAGCAGCGTTAGCGGGAGTTCAGACTACGAGCAGTACTTC
>once|-|15|TRBJ1-5|TRBV4-2
CASSPRGGAYQPQHF
TGTGCCAGCAGCCCTCGGGGAGGGGCCTATCAGCCCCAGCATTTT
>-|-|14|TRBJ2-3|TRBV5-1
CASSPTASADTQYF
TGCGCCAGCAGCCCGACTGCCTCCGCGGATACGCAGTATTTT
>few|-|12|TRBJ2-7|TRBV7-9
CASSLTGYEQYF
TGTGCCAGCAGCCTAACAGGGTACGAGCAGTACTTC
>few|-|17|TRBJ1-1|TRBV15
CATSSKAGPISNTEAFF
TGTGCCACCAGCTCTAAGGCAGGGCCCATATCGAACACTGAAGCTTTCTTT
>-|-|16|TRBJ2-2|TRBV25-1
CASSSQRSLYTGELFF
TGTGCCAGCAGTTCCCAGCGGAGTCTTTACACCGGGGAGCTGTTTTTT
>-|-|14|TRBJ1-1|TRBV6-1
CASILTRGSTEAFF
TGTGCCAGCATTCTAACCAGGGGTAGCACTGAAGCTTTCTTT
>-|-|14|TRBJ1-1|TRBV28
CASSLHNRNTEAFF
TGTGCCAGCAGTCTTCATAACAGGAACACTGAAGCTTTCTTT
>-|TRBD1|13|TRBJ1-6|TRBV27
CASTRTGKSPLHF
TGTGCCAGCACTCGGACAGGGAAGTCACCCCTCCACTTT